A selection of T cell receptor beta chains follows, all from one sample in a study of T cell responses to AZD1222 COVID-19 vaccine. TCRdb keeps only in-frame clones here, not all; method: immunoSEQ multiplex PCR. The sample comprises roughly 150,000 clones, roughly 91% of which are singletons, and around 7.1% rests with the top ten. The sample consisted of peripheral blood, taken 28 days after the second AZD1222 dose. These receptors were collected from an adult who received the AZD1222 COVID-19 vaccine. CDR3s include the opening cysteine and the closing phenylalanine or tryptophan. D genes are given only for firm matches. Clone size is given for some rows only: seen once, a few or many times, or a class if the clone is expanded.

V gene	clone size	D gene	J gene	CDR3 protein	CDR3 DNA
TRBV6-5	-	-	TRBJ2-2	CASSYLAGRTGELFF	TGTGCCAGCAGTTACTTGGCAGGGCGCACCGGGGAGCTGTTTTTT
TRBV7-6	-	TRBD2	TRBJ2-1	CASSLAVSAGDNEQFF	TGTGCCAGCAGCTTAGCGGTATCGGCGGGGGACAATGAGCAGTTCTTC
TRBV19	-	-	TRBJ2-1	CASSMIGDDYIIRSYNEQFF	TGTGCCAGTAGTATGATAGGGGACGATTACATAATTCGCTCCTACAATGAGCAGTTCTTC
TRBV2	-	-	TRBJ1-6	CASSGEPGPNSPLHF	TGTGCCAGCAGTGGGGAGCCGGGACCTAATTCACCCCTCCACTTT
TRBV28	-	TRBD1	TRBJ2-7	CASESDRGLAYEQYF	TGTGCCAGCGAGTCAGACAGGGGGCTGGCCTACGAGCAGTACTTC
TRBV10-3	-	-	TRBJ1-3	CAISAGGGSGNTIYF	TGTGCCATCAGTGCAGGAGGGGGCTCTGGAAACACCATATATTTT
TRBV14	-	TRBD2	TRBJ2-3	CASSQGLAGDTDTQYF	TGTGCCAGCAGCCAAGGGCTAGCGGGGGACACAGATACGCAGTATTTT
TRBV11-2	-	-	TRBJ1-1	CASSPRGNTEAFF	TGTGCCAGCAGTCCTAGGGGGAACACTGAAGCTTTCTTT
TRBV15	-	-	TRBJ1-2	CATSRDLEGNYGYTF	TGTGCCACCAGCAGAGATCTTGAAGGGAACTATGGCTACACCTTC
TRBV18	-	TRBD1	TRBJ1-1	CASSPAAGGTEAFF	TGTGCCAGCTCACCAGCGGCAGGGGGCACTGAAGCTTTCTTT
TRBV5-6	-	TRBD2	TRBJ2-6	CASSSYRLAGYSGANVLTF	TGTGCCAGCAGCTCCTATCGACTAGCGGGGTATTCTGGGGCCAACGTCCTGACTTTC
TRBV30	-	-	TRBJ1-6	CAWTFLGSPLHF	TGTGCCTGGACCTTCCTCGGATCACCCCTCCACTTT
TRBV7-3	-	TRBD1	TRBJ1-6	CASSPGQGSPLHF	TGTGCCAGCAGCCCGGGACAGGGCTCACCCCTCCACTTT
TRBV28	-	-	TRBJ1-5	CASRDNQPQHF	TGTGCCAGCCGTGACAATCAGCCCCAGCATTTT
TRBV11-2	-	TRBD1	TRBJ1-6	CASSLGQSSYNSPLHF	TGTGCCAGCAGCCTGGGACAGAGCTCCTATAATTCACCCCTCCACTTT
TRBV7-2	-	TRBD1	TRBJ1-6	CASSSGTGGYNSPLHF	TGTGCCAGCAGCTCCGGGACAGGGGGTTATAATTCACCCCTCCACTTT
TRBV18	-	-	TRBJ1-5	CASSRSEDQPQHF	TGTGCCAGCTCACGGTCCGAGGATCAGCCCCAGCATTTT
TRBV2	-	TRBD1	TRBJ2-1	CASNRDRVGYNEQFF	TGTGCCAGCAACCGGGACAGGGTGGGGTACAATGAGCAGTTCTTC
TRBV30	-	-	TRBJ2-3	CAWSAGRVTDTQYF	TGTGCCTGGAGTGCCGGGCGAGTCACAGATACGCAGTATTTT
TRBV4-1	-	-	TRBJ2-1	CASSQVASKTGNEQFF	TGCGCCAGCAGCCAAGTCGCCAGTAAAACGGGCAATGAGCAGTTCTTC
TRBV7-9	-	-	TRBJ1-2	CASSSTTGRENYGYTF	TGTGCCAGCAGCTCTACTACAGGGAGGGAAAACTATGGCTACACCTTC
TRBV5-6	few	-	TRBJ1-6	CASSAGAWGKESPLHF	TGTGCCAGCAGCGCAGGCGCTTGGGGGAAAGAATCACCCCTCCACTTT